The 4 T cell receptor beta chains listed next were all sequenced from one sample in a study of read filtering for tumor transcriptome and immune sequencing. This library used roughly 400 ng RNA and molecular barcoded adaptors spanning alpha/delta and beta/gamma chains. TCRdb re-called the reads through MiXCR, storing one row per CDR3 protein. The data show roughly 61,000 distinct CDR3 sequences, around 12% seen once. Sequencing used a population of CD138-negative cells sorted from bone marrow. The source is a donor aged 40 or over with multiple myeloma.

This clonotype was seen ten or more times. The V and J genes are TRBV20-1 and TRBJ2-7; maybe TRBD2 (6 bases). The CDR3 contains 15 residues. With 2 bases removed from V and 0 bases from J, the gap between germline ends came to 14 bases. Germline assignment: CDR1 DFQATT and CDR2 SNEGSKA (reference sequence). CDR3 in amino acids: CSARSSGSISYEQYF. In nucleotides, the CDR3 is TGCAGTGCTAGATCGAGCGGGTCGATCTCCTACGAGCAGTACTTC.

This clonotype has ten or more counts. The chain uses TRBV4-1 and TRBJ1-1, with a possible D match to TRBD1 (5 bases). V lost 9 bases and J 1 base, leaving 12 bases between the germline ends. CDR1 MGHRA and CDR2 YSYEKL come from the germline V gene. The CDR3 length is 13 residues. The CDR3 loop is CASMGDPNTEAFF. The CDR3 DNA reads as TGCGCCAGTATGGGGGACCCGAACACTGAAGCTTTCTTT.

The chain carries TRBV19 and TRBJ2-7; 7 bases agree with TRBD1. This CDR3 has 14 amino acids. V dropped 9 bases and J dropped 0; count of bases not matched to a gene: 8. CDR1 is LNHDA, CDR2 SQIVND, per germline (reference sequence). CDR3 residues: CASNRGQSSYEQYF. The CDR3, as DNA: TGTGCCAGCAACCGGGGACAGAGCTCCTACGAGCAGTACTTC.

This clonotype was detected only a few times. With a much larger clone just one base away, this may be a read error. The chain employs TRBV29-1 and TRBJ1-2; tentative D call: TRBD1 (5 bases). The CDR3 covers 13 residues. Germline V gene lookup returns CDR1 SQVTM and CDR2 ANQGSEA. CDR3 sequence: CSVRTTANYDYTF. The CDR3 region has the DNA TGCAGCGTTCGGACAACTGCTAACTATGACTACACCTTC.